The 2 T cell receptor beta chains below all came from one sample that was sequenced in a study of shared clonotypes between healthy human individuals. Generated by immunoSEQ multiplex PCR, the TCRdb table keeps only in-frame clones and is missing some. The sample yields 1.6 million or so clones, 95% to 97% seen once. Sequenced input: naive CD4+ T cells sorted from blood. Subset described: CD45RA+ positively selected. The receptor source for this set is a man younger than 45 in good health.

V gene TRBV7-8 combines with J gene TRBJ2-7, with D possibly TRBD2 on 5 matching bases. CDR3 length equals 13 residues. V was clipped by 5 bases and J by 4 bases, with 12 bases between them. Looked up from germline, CDR1 is SGHVS and CDR2 is FQNEAQ. The CDR3 protein is CASSLRTGYEQYF. As DNA, the CDR3 is TGTGCCAGCAGCCTTAGGACTGGATACGAGCAGTACTTC. Variable domain in full (rest from reference TRBV7-8 and TRBJ2-7): GAGVSQSPRYKVAKRGQDVALRCDPISGHVSLFWYQQALGQGPEFLTYFQNEAQLDKSGLPSDRFFAERPEGSVSTLKIQRTQQEDSAVYLCASSLRTGYEQYFGPGTRLTVT.

V and J are TRBV7-9 and TRBJ1-5; 8 positions match TRBD1. The trim removed 5 bases at V and 5 bases at J, leaving 8 bases unmatched. Germline V gene data show CDR1 as SEHNR and CDR2 as FQNEAQ (reference sequence). CDR3 length: 15 amino acids. Here the CDR3 reads CASSQDREIYQPQHF. CDR3 in DNA: TGTGCCAGCAGCCAGGACAGGGAGATCTATCAGCCCCAGCATTTT.